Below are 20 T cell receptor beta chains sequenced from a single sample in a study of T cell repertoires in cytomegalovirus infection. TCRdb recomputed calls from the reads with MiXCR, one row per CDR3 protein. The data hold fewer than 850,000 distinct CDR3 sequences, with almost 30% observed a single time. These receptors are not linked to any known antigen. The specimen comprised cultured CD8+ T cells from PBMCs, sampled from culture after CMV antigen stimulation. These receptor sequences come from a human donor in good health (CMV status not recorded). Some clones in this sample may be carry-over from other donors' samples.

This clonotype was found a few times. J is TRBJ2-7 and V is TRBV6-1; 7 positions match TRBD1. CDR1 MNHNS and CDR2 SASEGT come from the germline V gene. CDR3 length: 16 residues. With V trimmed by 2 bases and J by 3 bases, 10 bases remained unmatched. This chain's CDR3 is CASSEFEVGQIYEQYV. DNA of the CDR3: TGTGCCAGCAGTGAATTTGAGGTGGGACAGATCTACGAGCAGTACGTC.

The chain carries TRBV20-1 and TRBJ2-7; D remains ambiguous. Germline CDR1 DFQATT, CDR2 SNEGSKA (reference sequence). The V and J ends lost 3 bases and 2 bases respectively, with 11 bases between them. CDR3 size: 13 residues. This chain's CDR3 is CSARTYGAYEQYF. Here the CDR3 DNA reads TGCAGTGCTAGGACCTATGGGGCCTACGAGCAGTACTTC.

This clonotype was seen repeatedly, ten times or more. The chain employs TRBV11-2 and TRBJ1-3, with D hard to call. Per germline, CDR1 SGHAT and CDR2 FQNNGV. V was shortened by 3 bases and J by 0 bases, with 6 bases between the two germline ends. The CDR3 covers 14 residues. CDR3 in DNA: TGTGCCAGCAGCTTCCCGCTCTCTGGAAACACCATATATTTT. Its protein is CASSFPLSGNTIYF. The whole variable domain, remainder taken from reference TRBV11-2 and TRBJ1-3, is EAGVAQSPRYKIIEKRQSVAFWCNPISGHATLYWYQQILGQGPKLLIQFQNNGVVDDSQLPKDRFSAERLKGVDSTLKIQPAKLEDSAVYLCASSFPLSGNTIYFGEGSWLTVV.

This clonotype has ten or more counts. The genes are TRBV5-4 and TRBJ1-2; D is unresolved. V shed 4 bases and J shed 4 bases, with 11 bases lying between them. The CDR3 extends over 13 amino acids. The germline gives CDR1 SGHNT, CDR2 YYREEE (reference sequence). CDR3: CASSPGVTYGYTF. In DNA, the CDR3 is TGTGCCAGCAGCCCCGGCGTTACCTATGGCTACACCTTC.

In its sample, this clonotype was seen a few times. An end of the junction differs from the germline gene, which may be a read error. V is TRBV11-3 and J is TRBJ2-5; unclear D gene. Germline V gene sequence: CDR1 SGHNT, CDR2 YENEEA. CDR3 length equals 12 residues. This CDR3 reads CASRLTVPDWNF. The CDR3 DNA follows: TGTGCCAGCAGACTAACAGTGCCTGATTGGAACTTC.

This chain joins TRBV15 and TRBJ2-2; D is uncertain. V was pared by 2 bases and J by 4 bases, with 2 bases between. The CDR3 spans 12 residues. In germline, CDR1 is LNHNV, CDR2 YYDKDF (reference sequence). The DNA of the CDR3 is TGTGCCACCAGCAGATCCACCGGGGAGCTGTTTTTT. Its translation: CATSRSTGELFF. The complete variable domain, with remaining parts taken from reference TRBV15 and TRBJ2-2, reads DAMVIQNPRYQVTQFGKPVTLSCSQTLNHNVMYWYQQKSSQAPKLLFHYYDKDFNNEADTPDNFQSRRPNTSFCFLDIRSPGLGDTAMYLCATSRSTGELFFGEGSRLTVL.

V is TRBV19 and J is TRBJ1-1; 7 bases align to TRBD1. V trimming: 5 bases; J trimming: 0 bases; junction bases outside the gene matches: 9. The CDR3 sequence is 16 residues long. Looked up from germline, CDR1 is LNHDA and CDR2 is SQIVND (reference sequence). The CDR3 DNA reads TGTGCCAGTAGTCCCATTTTAGGGGGCATGAACACTGAAGCTTTCTTT. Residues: CASSPILGGMNTEAFF.

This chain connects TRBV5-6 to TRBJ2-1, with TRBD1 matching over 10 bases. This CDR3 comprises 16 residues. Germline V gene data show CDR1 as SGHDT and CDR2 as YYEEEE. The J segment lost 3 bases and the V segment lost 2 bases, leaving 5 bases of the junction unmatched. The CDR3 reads CASSFRDRGFYNEQFF. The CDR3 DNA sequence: TGTGCCAGCAGCTTCCGGGACAGGGGCTTCTACAATGAGCAGTTCTTC.

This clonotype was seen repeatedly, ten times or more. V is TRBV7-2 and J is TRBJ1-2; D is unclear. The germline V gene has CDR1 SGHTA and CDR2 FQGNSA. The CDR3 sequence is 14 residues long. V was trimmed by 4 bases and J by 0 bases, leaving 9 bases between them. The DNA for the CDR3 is TGTGCCAGCAGCTACGGATCCTCTAACTATGGCTACACCTTC. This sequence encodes CASSYGSSNYGYTF.

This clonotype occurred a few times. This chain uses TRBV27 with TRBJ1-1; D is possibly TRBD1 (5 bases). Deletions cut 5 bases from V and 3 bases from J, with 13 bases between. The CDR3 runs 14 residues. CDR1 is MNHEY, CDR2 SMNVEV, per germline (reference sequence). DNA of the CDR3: TGTGCCAGCAGTCCGACGGGGCCCTACACTGAAGCTTTCTTT. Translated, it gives CASSPTGPYTEAFF.

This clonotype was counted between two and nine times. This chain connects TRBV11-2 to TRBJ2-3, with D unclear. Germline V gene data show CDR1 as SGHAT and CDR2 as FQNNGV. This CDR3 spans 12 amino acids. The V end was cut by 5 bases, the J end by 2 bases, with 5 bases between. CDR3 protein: CASSITTDTQYF. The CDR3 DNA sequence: TGTGCCAGCAGCATAACCACAGATACGCAGTATTTT.

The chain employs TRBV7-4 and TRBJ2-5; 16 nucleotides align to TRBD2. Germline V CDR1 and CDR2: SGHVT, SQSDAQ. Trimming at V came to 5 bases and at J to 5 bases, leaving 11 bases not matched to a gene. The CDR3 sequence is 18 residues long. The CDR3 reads CASSAGTSGGAVAETQYF. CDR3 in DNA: TGTGCCAGCAGCGCCGGGACTAGCGGGGGGGCCGTCGCGGAGACCCAGTACTTC.

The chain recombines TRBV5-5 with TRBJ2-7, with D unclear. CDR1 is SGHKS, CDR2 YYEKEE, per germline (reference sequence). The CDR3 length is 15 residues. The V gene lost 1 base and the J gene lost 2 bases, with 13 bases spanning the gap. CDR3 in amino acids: CASSLQDLPTYEQYV. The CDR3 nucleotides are TGTGCCAGCAGCTTGCAGGACCTACCAACCTACGAGCAGTACGTC.

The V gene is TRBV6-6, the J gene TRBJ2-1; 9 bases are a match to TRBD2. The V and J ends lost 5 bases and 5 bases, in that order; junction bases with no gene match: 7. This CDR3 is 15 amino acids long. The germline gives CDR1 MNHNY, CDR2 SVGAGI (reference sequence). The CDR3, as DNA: TGTGCCAGCAGTACTATAGCGGGGGCTGACAATGAGCAGTTCTTC. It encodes CASSTIAGADNEQFF.

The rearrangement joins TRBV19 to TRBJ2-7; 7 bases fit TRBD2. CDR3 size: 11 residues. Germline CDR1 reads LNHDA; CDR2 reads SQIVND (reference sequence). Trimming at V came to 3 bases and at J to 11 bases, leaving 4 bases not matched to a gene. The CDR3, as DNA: TGTGCCAGTAGTATGGAGAGCGGGGAGTACTTC. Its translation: CASSMESGEYF. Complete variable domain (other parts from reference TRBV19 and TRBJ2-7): DGGITQSPKYLFRKEGQNVTLSCEQNLNHDAMYWYRQDPGQGLRLIYYSQIVNDFQKGDIAEGYSVSREKKESFPLTVTSAQKNPTAFYLCASSMESGEYFGPGTRLTVT.

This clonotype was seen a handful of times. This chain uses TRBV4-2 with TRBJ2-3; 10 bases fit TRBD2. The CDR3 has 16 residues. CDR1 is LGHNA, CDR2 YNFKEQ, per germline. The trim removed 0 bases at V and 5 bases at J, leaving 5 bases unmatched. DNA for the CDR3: TGTGCCAGCAGCCAAGAGGTTTTAGCGGGGGGAGATACGCAGTATTTT. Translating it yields CASSQEVLAGGDTQYF.

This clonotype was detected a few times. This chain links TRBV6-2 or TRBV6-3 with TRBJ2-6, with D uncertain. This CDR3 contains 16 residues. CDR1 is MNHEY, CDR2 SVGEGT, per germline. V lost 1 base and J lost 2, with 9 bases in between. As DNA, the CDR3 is TGTGCCAGCAGTTACTGGTCAGAAGCTGGGGCCAACGTCCTGACTTTC. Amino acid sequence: CASSYWSEAGANVLTF.

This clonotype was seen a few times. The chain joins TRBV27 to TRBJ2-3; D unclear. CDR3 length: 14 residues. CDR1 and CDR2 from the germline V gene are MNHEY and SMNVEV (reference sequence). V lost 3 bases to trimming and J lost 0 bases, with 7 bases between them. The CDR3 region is CASSFSPSTDTQYF. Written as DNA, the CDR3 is TGTGCCAGCAGTTTCAGCCCTAGCACAGATACGCAGTATTTT.

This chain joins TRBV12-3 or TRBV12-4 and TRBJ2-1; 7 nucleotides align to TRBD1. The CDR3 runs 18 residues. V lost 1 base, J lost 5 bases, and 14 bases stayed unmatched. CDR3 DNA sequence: TGTGCCAGCAGTTTAGTTAGGTTGGGACAGAGGAAAGACAATGAGCAGTTCTTC. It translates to CASSLVRLGQRKDNEQFF.

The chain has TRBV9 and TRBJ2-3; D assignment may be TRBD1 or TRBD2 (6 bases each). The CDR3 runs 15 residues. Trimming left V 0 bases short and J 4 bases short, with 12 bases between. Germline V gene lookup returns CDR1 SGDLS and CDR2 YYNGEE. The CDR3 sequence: CASSVVGGSSDTQYF. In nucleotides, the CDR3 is TGTGCCAGCAGCGTAGTAGGGGGGTCCTCAGATACGCAGTATTTT.